The rows below give T cell receptor beta chains drawn from one sample of a study of blood T cell repertoires in COVID-19. Sequenced by immunoSEQ multiplex PCR; TCRdb stores in-frame clones only, minus some. The repertoire holds about 91,000 clones, with about 80% as singletons. The specimen sequenced was peripheral blood. Receptors originate from a man in his 70s with acute or convalescent COVID-19. Each CDR3 is given with its conserved first and last residue. D genes are given only for firm matches. Clone size appears in some rows only: once, few, many, or a class for an expanded clone.

CDR3aa,CDR3nt,v_gene,j_gene,abundance,d_gene
CSAFTGGQHEF,TGCAGTGCATTCACAGGGGGCCAGCACGAGTTC,TRBV20-1,TRBJ2-7,few,TRBD1
CASGLGGGRPVDTQYF,TGTGCCAGCGGCCTAGGGGGCGGGCGGCCTGTAGATACGCAGTATTTT,TRBV2,TRBJ2-3,NA,TRBD1
CATSGREAWETQYF,TGTGCCACCAGCGGACGGGAGGCCTGGGAGACCCAGTACTTC,TRBV15,TRBJ2-5,NA,TRBD2
CASSLGGVGRTDTQYF,TGTGCCAGCAGCCTTGGGGGCGTCGGGCGCACAGATACGCAGTATTTT,TRBV5-5,TRBJ2-3,NA,NA
CASSLATGLAGESTDTQYF,TGTGCCAGCAGCTTAGCGACGGGACTAGCGGGAGAAAGCACAGATACGCAGTATTTT,TRBV7-6,TRBJ2-3,NA,TRBD2
CASSQGGRGGGETQYF,TGTGCCAGCAGCCAAGGAGGTCGGGGGGGAGGAGAGACCCAGTACTTC,TRBV4-2,TRBJ2-5,NA,TRBD2
CASSQEGQREAFF,TGTGCCAGCAGCCAAGAGGGACAGAGGGAGGCTTTCTTT,TRBV14,TRBJ1-1,NA,TRBD1
CASSSTSGRGRDEQFF,TGTGCCAGCAGTTCTACTAGCGGGAGGGGTAGGGATGAGCAGTTCTTC,TRBV6-6,TRBJ2-1,NA,TRBD2
CASSPVTGVQEQFF,TGTGCCAGCTCACCAGTTACCGGGGTCCAGGAGCAGTTCTTC,TRBV18,TRBJ2-1,NA,NA
CASSPDLDRGKPQHF,TGTGCCAGCAGCCCGGACCTGGACAGGGGGAAGCCCCAGCATTTT,TRBV3-1/TRBV3-2,TRBJ1-5,NA,TRBD1
CASSERDRGKHEQFF,TGTGCCAGCAGTGAACGGGACAGGGGTAAGCATGAGCAGTTCTTC,TRBV2,TRBJ2-1,NA,TRBD1
CASSEAPGGYEQYF,TGTGCCAGCAGTGAAGCGCCGGGGGGATACGAGCAGTACTTC,TRBV2,TRBJ2-7,NA,TRBD2
CASAFRVSYNEQFF,TGTGCCAGCGCCTTCAGGGTGTCCTACAATGAGCAGTTCTTC,TRBV6-5,TRBJ2-1,NA,NA
CASSPGQGFQYF,TGTGCCAGCAGCCCGGGACAGGGCTTTCAGTACTTC,TRBV7-3,TRBJ2-4,NA,TRBD1
CSVGGLANTGELFF,TGCAGCGTTGGGGGGCTCGCGAACACCGGGGAGCTGTTTTTT,TRBV29-1,TRBJ2-2,NA,NA
CASTVQENTEAFF,TGTGCCAGCACCGTACAGGAGAACACTGAAGCTTTCTTT,TRBV28,TRBJ1-1,NA,NA
CASTSASYEQYF,TGTGCCAGTACTAGCGCTAGCTACGAGCAGTACTTC,TRBV19,TRBJ2-7,NA,NA
CASSSLQGGNEQFF,TGTGCCAGCAGCTCCCTCCAGGGTGGCAATGAGCAGTTCTTC,TRBV7-3,TRBJ2-1,NA,NA
CASSFGAEEQFF,TGTGCCAGCAGCTTTGGTGCGGAAGAGCAGTTCTTC,TRBV7-2,TRBJ2-1,many,NA
CASSLNSLSEAFF,TGTGCCAGCAGTTTAAATAGCCTTTCAGAAGCTTTCTTT,TRBV28,TRBJ1-1,NA,NA
CASSSQDRGGQYF,TGTGCCAGCAGCTCACAGGACCGAGGGGGGCAGTACTTC,TRBV7-2,TRBJ2-7,NA,NA
CASSYSTGLDTQYF,TGTGCCAGCAGTTACTCGACAGGGCTAGATACGCAGTATTTT,TRBV6-5,TRBJ2-3,NA,TRBD1
CASSRQGNGSPLHF,TGTGCCAGCAGCAGACAGGGGAATGGTTCACCCCTCCACTTT,TRBV6-5,TRBJ1-6,few,TRBD1
CASTSGQGRNEQFF,TGTGCCAGTACCTCCGGACAGGGTAGAAATGAGCAGTTCTTC,TRBV19,TRBJ2-1,NA,TRBD1
CAISSRNTEAFF,TGTGCCATCAGTTCGCGGAACACTGAAGCTTTCTTT,TRBV10-3,TRBJ1-1,NA,NA
CASSQAFASTGELFF,TGTGCCAGCAGCCAAGCGTTCGCGTCGACCGGGGAGCTGTTTTTT,TRBV4-2,TRBJ2-2,NA,NA
CATSPRARANEKLFF,TGTGCCACCAGTCCTCGAGCCAGGGCTAATGAAAAACTGTTTTTT,TRBV15,TRBJ1-4,NA,NA
CASSPETSGRTDTQYF,TGCGCCAGCAGCCCAGAGACTAGCGGGAGGACAGATACGCAGTATTTT,TRBV4-3,TRBJ2-3,NA,TRBD2
CASSISEADTGELFF,TGTGCCAGCTCAATTTCGGAGGCGGATACCGGGGAGCTGTTTTTT,TRBV18,TRBJ2-2,NA,NA
CASSLGQKDGYTF,TGTGCCAGCAGCTTAGGACAGAAGGATGGCTACACCTTC,TRBV11-2,TRBJ1-2,NA,NA
CAISDLDTYEQYF,TGTGCCATCAGTGATTTAGACACTTACGAGCAGTACTTC,TRBV10-3,TRBJ2-7,NA,NA
CASSSPSGSVTGELFF,TGTGCCAGCAGCTCTCCTAGCGGGAGCGTCACCGGGGAGCTGTTTTTT,TRBV5-4,TRBJ2-2,NA,TRBD2
CASIKGQLNTEAFF,TGTGCCAGCATTAAAGGACAGTTAAACACTGAAGCTTTCTTT,TRBV6-6,TRBJ1-1,once,NA
CASSQKEWNQPQHF,TGTGCCAGCAGCCAAAAAGAGTGGAATCAGCCCCAGCATTTT,TRBV16,TRBJ1-5,NA,NA
CASSSGTEAGVAYNEQFF,TGTGCCAGCAGCTCCGGGACTGAAGCGGGAGTGGCGTACAATGAGCAGTTCTTC,TRBV11-3,TRBJ2-1,NA,TRBD2
CASTRGGASSGNTIYF,TGTGCCAGCACCCGGGGAGGGGCTAGCTCTGGAAACACCATATATTTT,TRBV5-4,TRBJ1-3,NA,NA
CASSLSRVGYEQYF,TGTGCCAGCAGTTTATCTCGGGTTGGGTACGAGCAGTACTTC,TRBV27,TRBJ2-7,once,NA
CASSASGNSYNEQFF,TGTGCCAGCAGTGCAAGCGGGAATTCCTACAATGAGCAGTTCTTC,TRBV6-4,TRBJ2-1,NA,TRBD2
CASSWRINTGELFF,TGTGCCAGCAGCTGGAGGATTAACACCGGGGAGCTGTTTTTT,TRBV6-5,TRBJ2-2,NA,NA
CASSRLAGEAYEQYF,TGTGCCAGCAGTCGCCTAGCGGGAGAGGCCTACGAGCAGTACTTC,TRBV7-3,TRBJ2-7,NA,TRBD2
CASSYDRGRDEQYF,TGTGCCAGCAGTTACGACAGGGGGCGAGACGAGCAGTACTTC,TRBV6-2/TRBV6-3,TRBJ2-7,few,TRBD1